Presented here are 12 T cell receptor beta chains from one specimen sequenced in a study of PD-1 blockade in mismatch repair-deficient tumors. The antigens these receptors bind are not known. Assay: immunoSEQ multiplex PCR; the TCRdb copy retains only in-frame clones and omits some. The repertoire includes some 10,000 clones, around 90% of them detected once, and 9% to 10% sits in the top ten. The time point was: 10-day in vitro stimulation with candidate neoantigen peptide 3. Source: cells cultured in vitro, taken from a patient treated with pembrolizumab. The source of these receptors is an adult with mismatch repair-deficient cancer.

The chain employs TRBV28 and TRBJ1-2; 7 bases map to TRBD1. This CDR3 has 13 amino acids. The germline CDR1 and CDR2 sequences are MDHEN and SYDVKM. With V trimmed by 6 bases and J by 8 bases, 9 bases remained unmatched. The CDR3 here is CASSRTGVFGYTF. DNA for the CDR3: TGTGCCAGCAGCAGAACAGGGGTGTTCGGCTACACCTTC.

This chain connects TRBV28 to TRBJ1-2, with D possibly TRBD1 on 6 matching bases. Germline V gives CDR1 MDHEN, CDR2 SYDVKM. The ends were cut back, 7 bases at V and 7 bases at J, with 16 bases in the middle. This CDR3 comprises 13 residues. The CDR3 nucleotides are TGTGCCAGCACCTCACAGGGCGCGGGTGGCTACACCTTC. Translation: CASTSQGAGGYTF.

The CDR3 here is CASSQGQTYNEKLFF. CDR3 sequence (DNA): TGTGCCAGCAGCCAGGGACAGACCTATAATGAAAAACTGTTTTTT. V gene TRBV5-4 combines with J gene TRBJ1-4, with 7 bases fitting TRBD1. Per germline, CDR1 SGHNT and CDR2 YYREEE (reference sequence). After removal of 4 bases from V and 4 bases from J, the junction contained 7 bases not matched to a gene. The CDR3 spans 15 residues. Looking up the rest from reference TRBV5-4 and TRBJ1-4 gives the full variable domain: ETGVTQSPTHLIKTRGQQVTLRCSSQSGHNTVSWYQQALGQGPQFIFQYYREEENGRGNFPPRFSGLQFPNYSSELNVNALELDDSALYLCASSQGQTYNEKLFFGSGTQLSVL.

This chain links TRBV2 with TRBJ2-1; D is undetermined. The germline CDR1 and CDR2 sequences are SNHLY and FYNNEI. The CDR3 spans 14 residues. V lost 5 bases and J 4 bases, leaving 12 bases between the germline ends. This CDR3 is CASSRSADYNEQFF. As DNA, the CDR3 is TGTGCCAGCAGTCGTTCGGCAGATTACAATGAGCAGTTCTTC.

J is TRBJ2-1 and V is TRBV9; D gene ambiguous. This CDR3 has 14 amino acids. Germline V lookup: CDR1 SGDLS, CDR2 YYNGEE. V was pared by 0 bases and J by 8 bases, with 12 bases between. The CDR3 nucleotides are TGTGCCAGCAGCGTAGGATTAGCTTATGATGAGCAGTTCTTC. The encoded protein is CASSVGLAYDEQFF.

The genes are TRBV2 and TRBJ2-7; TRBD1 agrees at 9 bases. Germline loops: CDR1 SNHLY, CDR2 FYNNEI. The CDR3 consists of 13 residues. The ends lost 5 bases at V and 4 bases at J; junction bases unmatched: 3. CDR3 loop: CASSRDRVYEQYF. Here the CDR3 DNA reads TGTGCCAGCAGTCGGGACAGGGTTTACGAGCAGTACTTC.

The CDR3 is CSGTGGGGYEQYF. The DNA for the CDR3 is TGCAGCGGTACAGGGGGCGGCGGCTACGAGCAGTACTTC. The chain joins TRBV29-1 to TRBJ2-7; 9 bases align to TRBD1. Germline V CDR1 and CDR2: SQVTM, ANQGSEA. CDR3 size: 13 residues. V trimming: 7 bases; J trimming: 3 bases; junction bases outside the gene matches: 7.

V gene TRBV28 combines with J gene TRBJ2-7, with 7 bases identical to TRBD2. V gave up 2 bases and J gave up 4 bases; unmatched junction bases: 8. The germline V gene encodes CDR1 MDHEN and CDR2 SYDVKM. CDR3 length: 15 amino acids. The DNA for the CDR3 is TGTGCCAGCAGTTTAAGTTCAGCGGGAACGTACGAGCAGTACTTC. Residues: CASSLSSAGTYEQYF. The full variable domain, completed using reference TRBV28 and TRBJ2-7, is DVKVTQSSRYLVKRTGEKVFLECVQDMDHENMFWYRQDPGLGLRLIYFSYDVKMKEKGDIPEGYSVSREKKERFSLILESASTNQTSMYLCASSLSSAGTYEQYFGPGTRLTVT.

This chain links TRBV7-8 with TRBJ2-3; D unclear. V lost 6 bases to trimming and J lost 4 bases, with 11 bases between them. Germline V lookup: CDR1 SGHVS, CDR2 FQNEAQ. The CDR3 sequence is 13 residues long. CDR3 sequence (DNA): TGTGCCAGCAGTCGCAATCGAGCAGATACGCAGTATTTT. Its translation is CASSRNRADTQYF.

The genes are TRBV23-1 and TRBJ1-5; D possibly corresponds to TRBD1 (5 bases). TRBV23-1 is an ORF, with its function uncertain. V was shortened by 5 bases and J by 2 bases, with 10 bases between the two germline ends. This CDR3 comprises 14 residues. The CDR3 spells CASSVDTGNQPQHF. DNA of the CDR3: TGCGCCAGCAGTGTGGACACGGGCAATCAGCCCCAGCATTTT.

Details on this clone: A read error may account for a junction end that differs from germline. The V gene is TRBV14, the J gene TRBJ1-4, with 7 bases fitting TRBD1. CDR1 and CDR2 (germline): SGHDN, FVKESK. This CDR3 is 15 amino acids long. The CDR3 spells CASSEDRATNEKLFF. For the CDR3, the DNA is TGTGCCAGCAGCGAAGACAGGGCAACTAATGAAAAACTGTTTTTT.

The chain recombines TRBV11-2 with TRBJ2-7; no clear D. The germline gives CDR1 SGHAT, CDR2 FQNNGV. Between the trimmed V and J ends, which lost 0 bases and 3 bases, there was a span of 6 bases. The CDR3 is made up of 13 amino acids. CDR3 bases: TGTGCCAGCAGCTTAGATGGGTACTACGAGCAGTACTTC. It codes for CASSLDGYYEQYF.